This T cell receptor beta chain was identified in a study of beta chain features in type 1 diabetes. Study overall: There were 107,917,701 sorted cells examined across all samples.

Notes on this clone: Its target is unknown.

Points from the study as a whole: Among patients with Type 1 diabetes, TCRB CDR3s were moderately but significantly shorter in every one of the four CD4+ subsets.

Reverse transcribing all isolated RNA meant expressed TCRB transcripts were sequenced. Clones were sequenced by immunoSEQ multiplex PCR, and TCRdb holds only the in-frame ones, with some missing. The table lists roughly 230,000 clones, approximately 11% of them singletons, with approximately 0.017% in the top ten. The sample was naive CD4+ T cells from blood. The clonotype originates from a man younger than 45 with type 1 diabetes.

The CDR3 here is CASTNRRSEQFF. The CDR3 nucleotides are TGTGCCAGTACCAACAGGAGAAGTGAGCAGTTCTTC. V and J are TRBV19 and TRBJ2-1, with a weak D call TRBD1 (5 bases). The V and J ends lost 7 bases and 9 bases respectively, with 13 bases between them. Germline assignment: CDR1 LNHDA and CDR2 SQIVND (reference sequence). The CDR3 spans 12 residues. Combining the CDR3 with reference TRBV19 and TRBJ2-1 gives the whole variable domain DGGITQSPKYLFRKEGQNVTLSCEQNLNHDAMYWYRQDPGQGLRLIYYSQIVNDFQKGDIAEGYSVSREKKESFPLTVTSAQKNPTAFYLCASTNRRSEQFFGPGTRLTVL.